This T cell receptor beta chain was obtained from a study of post-analysis software for immune sequencing data (dated by TCRdb to between 2014 and 2017). About the full investigation: Disease courses on record covered relapsing-remitting, secondary progressive and progressive-relapsing multiple sclerosis, though some patients had no subtype annotation. Patient repertoires were compared against around 10 previously published healthy control repertoires from donors aged 6 to 25 years. A subset of samples was prepared in parallel using single-end sample barcoding, then pooled and co-amplified after Illumina adapter ligation.

The library relied on PCR. Sequenced on an Illumina HiSeq 2500. Unique molecular identifiers were incorporated into TCR beta cDNA libraries to reduce PCR and sequencing biases. Approximately 500,000 cDNA molecules were obtained per 1 to 10 million input T cells, so each molecule approximated one T cell. The same protocol used for the earlier healthy control dataset was applied to prepare and sequence the patient libraries. Within a given batch, samples were prepared together, multiplexed and sequenced on the same HiSeq lane. As for the original processing: MIGEC was used to process the raw barcoded reads, and molecular identifier groups with only a single read were discarded before consensus assembly and CDR3 extraction. VDJtools was used for post-analysis of the clonotype tables, with diversity normalized by down-sampling every dataset to the smallest sample size. Repertoire overlap clustering matched CDR3 amino acid but not nucleotide sequences to correct batch-related cross-sample contamination. TCRdb passed the public sequencing reads through fastp at Q25 and MiXCR, retaining productive beta sequences. CDR3 protein sequences are deduplicated, and each keeps its most common genes and DNA. It is TCRdb's table, rather than the study itself, that gives the V and J calls and clone size. Counted in this sample were 750,000 to 950,000 distinct CDR3 sequences; around 42% of them appeared once. Over 4.5% of the sample is held by the ten biggest clonotypes.

Reading the germline V gene (reference sequence) gives CDR1 DFQATT and CDR2 SNEGSKA. The CDR3 sequence holds 15 residues, the cysteine and phenylalanine included. Only the CDR3 DNA stays, 45 bases, in frame from base 1. The junction shows trimming of 4 bases on V and 5 bases on J, and the gene matches do not reach 9 bases of it. With regard to this clonotype: Which antigen it targets is not known. Qualities for individual bases were not recorded, and no much larger clone is one base off.

Overall study outcomes, separate from this receptor: When samples were clustered directly using the F measure, samples prepared in the same batch co-clustered strongly, which prompted a batch-effect correction. Significantly higher frequencies in patients than in controls were found for roughly 5 TRBV segments, including TRBV5-6, TRBV5-1 and TRBV20-1. Normalized Chao1 diversity was significantly lower in multiple sclerosis patients than controls, suggesting substantial peripheral T-cell clonal expansion. The multiple sclerosis patient group was slightly younger than the control group.

To demonstrate the VDJtools post-analysis software, TCR beta repertoires were profiled from the peripheral blood of about 13 young patients with multiple sclerosis. Multiple sclerosis patients were children and adolescents aged roughly 6 to 17 years. This chain is built from TRBV20-1 and TRBJ2-3; 10 middle bases align to TRBD2. The receptor was derived from a girl aged 5-17 years with multiple sclerosis. What was sequenced was blood. The CDR3 in this case is CSAKLSGRFGDTQYF. In nucleotide form, the sequence is TGCAGTGCTAAGCTTAGCGGGAGGTTTGGAGATACGCAGTATTTT.